The 26 T cell receptor beta chains below all came from one sample that was sequenced in a study of blood T cell repertoires in COVID-19. Clones were read by immunoSEQ multiplex PCR, and TCRdb kept only the in-frame ones, dropping some. The sample yields some 460,000 clones, about 90% seen once. The sample consisted of PBMCs or T cells enriched from blood (not recorded which). The receptor source for this set is a woman under 30 with acute COVID-19.

The V gene is TRBV10-3, the J gene TRBJ2-7; TRBD2 matches 10 bases. The junction had 9 bases not matched to a gene; V was cut back by 6 bases and J by 1 base. The CDR3 consists of 16 residues. The germline gives CDR1 ENHRY, CDR2 SYGVKD. CDR3 sequence reads: CAIRNHLAGASYEQYF. In DNA form, the CDR3 reads TGTGCCATCAGGAACCACCTAGCGGGGGCGTCCTACGAGCAGTACTTC.

The CDR3 sequence is CAISESTGGWAPQHF. CDR3 DNA: TGTGCCATCAGTGAGTCAACGGGGGGTTGGGCGCCCCAGCATTTT. The chain uses TRBV10-3 and TRBJ1-5; maybe TRBD1 (5 bases). Trimming took off 0 bases at V and 9 bases at J, with 15 bases between the two ends. The CDR3 is 15 amino acids. The germline gives CDR1 ENHRY, CDR2 SYGVKD.

V and J are TRBV25-1 and TRBJ2-3; the match to TRBD2 covers 9 bases. Per germline, CDR1 MGHDK and CDR2 SYGVNS. Trimming removed 6 bases from V and 0 bases from J; junction bases left unmatched: 4. This CDR3 contains 15 residues. The CDR3 region is CASRTSGVSTDTQYF. CDR3 DNA sequence: TGTGCCAGCAGGACTAGCGGAGTTAGCACAGATACGCAGTATTTT.

The gene calls are TRBV11-2 and TRBJ2-2; D may be TRBD1 (5 bases). The CDR3 loop spans 15 amino acids. V gave up 0 bases and J gave up 5 bases, with 10 bases separating them. Germline values: CDR1 SGHAT, CDR2 FQNNGV. CDR3 sequence: CASSLDPGKTGELFF. CDR3 nucleotides: TGTGCCAGCAGCTTAGATCCAGGGAAAACCGGGGAGCTGTTTTTT.

The rearrangement joins TRBV29-1 to TRBJ2-7; 9 bases map to TRBD1. Germline CDR1 is SQVTM and CDR2 is ANQGSEA. The CDR3 runs 13 residues. The V gene end was trimmed by 5 bases and the J gene end by 6 bases; junction bases not matched to a gene: 8. CDR3 DNA sequence: TGCAGCGTTCCCGGGACAGGGTCGTCCGAGCAGTACTTC. Amino acids: CSVPGTGSSEQYF.

This chain connects TRBV28 to TRBJ2-5, with 12 bases identical to TRBD2. V gave up 1 base and J gave up 5 bases; unmatched junction bases: 8. The CDR3 contains 17 residues. Germline-derived CDR1 and CDR2 are MDHEN and SYDVKM. Here the CDR3 DNA reads TGTGCCAGCAGTTTATATCTAGCGGGAGGGCCAGAGGAGACCCAGTACTTC. Its translation: CASSLYLAGGPEETQYF.

The CDR3: CASSSGTSGVEQYF. In nucleotides, the CDR3 is TGTGCCAGCAGCTCCGGGACTAGCGGGGTCGAGCAGTACTTC. The gene calls are TRBV7-9 and TRBJ2-7, with 13 bases matching TRBD2. J gave up 6 bases and V 4 bases, and 3 bases lay outside the gene matches. Germline CDR1 reads SEHNR; CDR2 reads FQNEAQ (reference sequence). This CDR3 has 14 amino acids.

The CDR3 DNA reads TGTGCCGTGGCGGGACAGGTTTATTCACCCCTCCACTTT. It is translated as CAVAGQVYSPLHF. V is TRBV10-3 and J is TRBJ1-6; TRBD1 agrees at 8 bases. J lost 8 bases, V lost 11 bases, and 8 bases had no gene match. CDR1 is ENHRY, CDR2 SYGVKD, per germline. The CDR3 extends over 13 amino acids.

This clone was recorded once. The rearrangement links TRBV6-5 to TRBJ2-7, with TRBD1 as a possible D gene (6 bases). Germline CDR1 MNHEY, CDR2 SVGAGI. CDR3 size: 14 residues. V was cut by 8 bases and J by 2 bases, with 16 bases left in between. CDR3 DNA: TGTGCCAGCCTCCTGGGACACCAACCCTACGAGCAGTACTTC. As protein: CASLLGHQPYEQYF.

The chain recombines TRBV2 with TRBJ2-3, with D unresolved. This CDR3 spans 15 amino acids. The germline V gene has CDR1 SNHLY and CDR2 FYNNEI. The V gene lost 4 bases and the J gene lost 2 bases, with 13 bases spanning the gap. CDR3 in amino acids: CASSVGAVPTDTQYF. The CDR3 DNA reads TGTGCCAGCAGTGTGGGCGCTGTCCCCACAGATACGCAGTATTTT. Looking up the rest from reference TRBV2 and TRBJ2-3 gives the full variable domain: EPEVTQTPSHQVTQMGQEVILRCVPISNHLYFYWYRQILGQKVEFLVSFYNNEISEKSEIFDDQFSVERPDGSNFTLKIRSTKLEDSAMYFCASSVGAVPTDTQYFGPGTRLTVL.

This chain uses TRBV10-2 with TRBJ2-2, with unresolved D. Between the trimmed V and J ends, which lost 3 bases and 0 bases, there was a span of 14 bases. The CDR3 is made up of 17 amino acids. The germline V gene has CDR1 WSHSY and CDR2 SAAADI. As DNA, the CDR3 is TGCGCCAGCAGTGACCGCGGTACGACCGCGAACACCGGGGAGCTGTTTTTT. This gives the protein CASSDRGTTANTGELFF.

This chain connects TRBV4-1 to TRBJ2-3; 11 bases line up with TRBD1. V was clipped by 8 bases and J by 5 bases; unmatched bases: 6. Germline V lookup: CDR1 MGHRA, CDR2 YSYEKL. The CDR3 loop spans 14 amino acids. CDR3 sequence reads: CASGQGAQGDTQYF. The CDR3 DNA reads as TGCGCCAGCGGACAGGGGGCGCAGGGAGATACGCAGTATTTT.

The CDR3 nucleotides are TGTGCCAGCCAATGGGAGCGGAGAAACACCATATATTTT. This translates into CASQWERRNTIYF. The chain has TRBV13 and TRBJ1-3; no reliable D call. The germline V and J ends were trimmed by 8 bases and 5 bases, with 13 bases remaining between them. Germline V gives CDR1 PRHDT, CDR2 FYEKMQ (reference sequence). This CDR3 region has 13 residues.

V gene TRBV7-2 combines with J gene TRBJ1-3, with D uncertain. V was clipped by 3 bases and J by 4 bases, with 7 bases between them. The CDR3 runs 13 residues. Germline CDR1 and CDR2: SGHTA and FQGNSA. The CDR3 nucleotides are TGTGCCAGCAGCTTCATTGAGGGAAACACCATATATTTT. Protein product: CASSFIEGNTIYF. Based on the CDR3 plus reference TRBV7-2 and TRBJ1-3, the full variable domain is GAGVSQSPSNKVTEKGKDVELRCDPISGHTALYWYRQSLGQGLEFLIYFQGNSAPDKSGLPSDRFSAERTGGSVSTLTIQRTQQEDSAVYLCASSFIEGNTIYFGEGSWLTVV.

This chain connects TRBV18 to TRBJ1-1; TRBD1 agrees at 8 bases. Germline V gene lookup returns CDR1 KGHSH and CDR2 LQKENI. Trimming at V came to 2 bases and at J to 6 bases, leaving 5 bases not matched to a gene. CDR3 length: 14 residues. This CDR3 reads CASSPGQGLAEAFF. CDR3 bases: TGTGCCAGCTCACCAGGACAGGGTTTAGCTGAAGCTTTCTTT. Variable domain in full (rest from reference TRBV18 and TRBJ1-1): NAGVMQNPRHLVRRRGQEARLRCSPMKGHSHVYWYRQLPEEGLKFMVYLQKENIIDESGMPKERFSAEFPKEGPSILRIQQVVRGDSAAYFCASSPGQGLAEAFFGQGTRLTVV.

This clone was recorded only once. This sequence joins TRBV7-8 and TRBJ2-1, with 8 bases identical to TRBD1. Germline trimming cut 6 bases from V and 3 bases from J; bases unmatched to any gene: 10. Per the germline V gene, CDR1 is SGHVS and CDR2 is FQNEAQ. The length of the CDR3 is 16 residues. CDR3 loop: CASRGYGQGYYNEQFF. DNA for the CDR3: TGTGCCAGCAGGGGTTACGGACAGGGCTACTACAATGAGCAGTTCTTC.

This rearrangement joins TRBV10-3 to TRBJ1-2, with TRBD1 as a possible D gene (5 bases). From germline, CDR1 is ENHRY and CDR2 SYGVKD. V was cut by 3 bases and J by 6 bases, with 14 bases left in between. The CDR3 is 14 amino acids. This chain's CDR3 is CAISEKGISDGYTF. CDR3 in DNA: TGTGCCATCAGTGAAAAGGGGATATCTGATGGCTACACCTTC.

Judged by abundance, this clone is medium-sized (0.01 to 0.1%). The chain recombines TRBV4-1 with TRBJ1-1; D is undetermined. Deletions cut 0 bases from V and 1 base from J, with 9 bases between. CDR3 length equals 15 residues. Germline V CDR1 and CDR2: MGHRA, YSYEKL. The CDR3: CASSQDQQPNTEAFF. DNA of the CDR3: TGCGCCAGCAGCCAAGATCAACAACCGAACACTGAAGCTTTCTTT.

This rearrangement joins TRBV20-1 to TRBJ2-7; D uncertain. CDR1 is DFQATT, CDR2 SNEGSKA, per germline (reference sequence). Trimming removed 3 bases from V and 6 bases from J, with 9 bases in between. CDR3 length equals 11 residues. This chain's CDR3 is CSASNSPEQYF. CDR3 DNA: TGCAGTGCTAGTAACTCTCCCGAGCAGTACTTC.

This chain uses TRBV18 with TRBJ2-1; 8 positions match TRBD2. J lost 0 bases, V lost 0 bases, and 4 bases had no gene match. The CDR3 contains 17 residues. Germline V gene lookup returns CDR1 KGHSH and CDR2 LQKENI. CDR3 sequence: CASSPPTGGSSYNEQFF. In DNA, the CDR3 is TGTGCCAGCTCACCACCCACGGGGGGGAGCTCCTACAATGAGCAGTTCTTC.

This clone was seen once. This chain joins TRBV21-1 and TRBJ2-4; the table's D call, TRBD1, has no DNA check behind it. TRBV21-1 is designated a pseudogene. The CDR3 is 15 residues long. The CDR3 coding sequence is TGTGCCAGCAGCAAGGACCCGGGACAGGAAAACATTCAGTACTTC. This sequence encodes CASSKDPGQENIQYF.

The rearrangement joins TRBV5-8 to TRBJ2-7, with 14 nucleotides matching TRBD2. CDR1 and CDR2 from the germline V gene are SGHTS and YDEGEE. The V segment lost 3 bases and the J segment 0 bases; nucleotides outside the gene matches: 11. There are 19 residues in the CDR3. The CDR3 region is CASSSVTGTSGSRSYEQYF. The CDR3 DNA reads as TGTGCCAGCAGCTCAGTCACCGGGACTAGCGGGAGTCGCTCCTACGAGCAGTACTTC.

J is TRBJ2-7 and V is TRBV28; 7 positions match TRBD1. Germline V lookup: CDR1 MDHEN, CDR2 SYDVKM. The CDR3 consists of 13 residues. The V and J ends lost 5 bases and 1 base, in that order; junction bases with no gene match: 2. Here the CDR3 DNA reads TGTGCCAGCAGTGACAGGGTATCCTACGAGCAGTACTTC. Its protein is CASSDRVSYEQYF.

The chain joins TRBV6-5 to TRBJ1-2; TRBD1 matches 11 bases. V shed 4 bases, J shed 6 bases, and the junction held 4 bases outside the gene matches. The CDR3 is 14 amino acids. The germline gives CDR1 MNHEY, CDR2 SVGAGI. This chain's CDR3 is CASSWTGGKNGYTF. The CDR3 DNA follows: TGTGCCAGCAGTTGGACAGGGGGCAAGAATGGCTACACCTTC.

This clone is a singleton in its sample. V gene TRBV5-1 combines with J gene TRBJ1-2; D unresolved. The V end was cut by 2 bases, the J end by 7 bases, with 18 bases between. Germline V gene lookup returns CDR1 SGHRS and CDR2 YFSETQ. The CDR3 is made up of 15 amino acids. The CDR3 nucleotides read TGCGCCAGCAGCTTAGAGTCCAGGTCTTATTCTGGCTACACCTTC. This encodes CASSLESRSYSGYTF.

The chain couples TRBV19 to TRBJ1-6; 11 positions agree with TRBD1. V shed 5 bases, J shed 5 bases, and the junction held 5 bases outside the gene matches. Germline values: CDR1 LNHDA, CDR2 SQIVND (reference sequence). CDR3 length: 16 residues. CDR3 coding DNA: TGTGCCAGTAGTTGGGACAGGGGGTCGAATAATTCACCCCTCCACTTT. Amino acids: CASSWDRGSNNSPLHF.